This T cell receptor beta chain originates from a study of Ad26.COV2.S vaccination and SARS-CoV-2 variants. As for treatment: over 15 received Ad26.COV2.S at low or high dose, single or two shots; about 5 received placebo; per-sample allocation not given. Sampling was done on day 63 after the first vaccine or placebo injection. In Boston, the donor was an adult between 18-55 years of age. CDR3 size: 15 residues. J was trimmed by 2 bases and V by 3 bases; bases with no gene match: 4. The germline V gene encodes CDR1 KGHDR and CDR2 SFDVKD. Sequencing used immunoSEQ multiplex PCR; TCRdb keeps in-frame clones, though not all of them. The sample has a few hundred thousand clones, approximately 92% seen once.

The V and J genes are TRBV24-1 and TRBJ2-3, with 7 bases lining up with TRBD1. This sequence was found in a person between 18 and 60 years old who received the Ad26.COV2.S COVID-19 vaccine or a placebo. Source: peripheral blood, taken in a trial of Ad26.COV2.S vaccine versus placebo. Here the CDR3 reads CATSDPGQPTDTQYF. The CDR3 DNA is TGTGCCACCAGTGATCCGGGACAGCCCACAGATACGCAGTATTTT.